This is a list of T cell receptor beta chains from one sample in a study of CD8 T cells in ankylosing spondylitis. TCRdb re-called the 5' RACE reads through MiXCR, storing one row per CDR3 protein. The sample has 25,000 to 40,000 distinct CDR3 sequences, roughly 7.2% seen once; the top ten hold roughly a tenth. Material: blood, either unsorted or a sorted T cell fraction (not recorded which). The source of these receptors is a male donor with ankylosing spondylitis or in good health (not recorded which). Both conserved end residues are part of each CDR3. Fields, in order: V gene, J gene, clone size, CDR3 length, D gene, CDR3 DNA, CDR3 protein. D genes are given only for firm matches. Size tells how often a clone was seen (once, few, many) or the class of an expanded clone, and some rows leave it out.

>TRBV7-9|TRBJ2-2|.|12|.
TGTGCCAGCAGCTTAGCGGCCGGGGAGCTGTTTTTT
CASSLAAGELFF
>TRBV5-1|TRBJ2-1|few|14|TRBD2
TGCGCCAGCAGCACTAGCGGATTTAACAATGAGCAGTTCTTC
CASSTSGFNNEQFF
>TRBV19|TRBJ2-5|many|14|.
TGTGCCAGTAGTCTACCCGGGTCCGGGGAGACCCAGTACTTC
CASSLPGSGETQYF
>TRBV20-1|TRBJ2-5|.|14|.
TGCAGTGCTAGCCCGACTGCGTCTCAAGAGACCCAGTACTTC
CSASPTASQETQYF
>TRBV12-3/TRBV12-4|TRBJ2-2|many|12|.
TGTGCCAGCAGACGGAACACCGGGGAGCTGTTTTTT
CASRRNTGELFF
>TRBV5-1|TRBJ2-7|many|13|.
TGCGCCAGCAGCTTGGTTGGACCCCACGAGCAGTACTTC
CASSLVGPHEQYF
>TRBV20-1|TRBJ2-3|.|15|TRBD2
TGCTTCTGGGGCCAGGCTAGCGGGATGACAGATACGCAGTATTTT
CFWGQASGMTDTQYF
>TRBV5-4|TRBJ2-7|few|15|TRBD1
TGTGCCAGCAGCCGACAGGGGGATTTAAGTTACGAGCAGTACTTC
CASSRQGDLSYEQYF
>TRBV5-1|TRBJ2-2|medium-sized|16|.
TGCGCCAGCAGCTTGGTAGGGACATCGAACACCGGGGAGCTGTTTTTT
CASSLVGTSNTGELFF
>TRBV20-1|TRBJ2-3|.|17|.
TGCAGTGCCACCCCCTCCGGGCGGGTCCCGTTCACAGATACGCAGTATTTT
CSATPSGRVPFTDTQYF
>TRBV10-2|TRBJ2-5|many|16|TRBD2
TGCGCCAGCAGTGGCGCTAGCGGGACCGGAGGGGAGACCCAGTACTTC
CASSGASGTGGETQYF
>TRBV6-2/TRBV6-3|TRBJ2-2|.|17|.
TGTGCCAGTGGAACGCTCCGCCCAGCGGGGAACACCGGGGAGCTGTTTTTT
CASGTLRPAGNTGELFF
>TRBV18|TRBJ2-5|many|12|.
TGTGCCAGCTCACCCGACCAAGAGACCCAGTACTTC
CASSPDQETQYF
>TRBV12-3/TRBV12-4|TRBJ2-2|.|14|.
TGTGCCAGCAGATTTACCGGACACACCGGGGAGCTGTTTTTT
CASRFTGHTGELFF
>TRBV18|TRBJ2-3|many|16|TRBD2
TGTGCCAGCTCACCCACCGTACTAGCGTCCACAGATACGCAGTATTTT
CASSPTVLASTDTQYF
>TRBV5-1|TRBJ2-1|many|15|.
TGCGCCAGCAGCTTGGGGGGGGCCTCGGGTAATGAGCAGTTCTTC
CASSLGGASGNEQFF
>TRBV7-2|TRBJ2-1|.|13|.
TGTGCCAGCAGCGTAGGACGCAGCAATGAGCAGTTCTTC
CASSVGRSNEQFF
>TRBV7-2|TRBJ2-7|many|16|.
TGTGCCAGCAGCTTAGAGGTCAGCAAGGGGTCCTACGAGCAGTACTTC
CASSLEVSKGSYEQYF
>TRBV18|TRBJ2-7|many|14|.
TGTGCCAGCTCCACGGGACAAAGAGGGAACGAGCAGTACTTC
CASSTGQRGNEQYF
>TRBV2|TRBJ2-1|many|18|TRBD2
TGTGCCAGCAGTGGGACTAGCGGGAGGAAACCGACGACCGATGAGCAGTTCTTC
CASSGTSGRKPTTDEQFF
>TRBV24-1|TRBJ2-7|many|13|.
TGTGCCACCAGTGGCGGGGCGTTCTACGAGCAGTACTTC
CATSGGAFYEQYF
>TRBV7-3|TRBJ2-1|many|18|TRBD2
TGTGCCAGCAGCTTATCACCAAGAGCGGGAGCCTCCTACAATGAGCAGTTCTTC
CASSLSPRAGASYNEQFF
>TRBV6-1|TRBJ2-3|many|16|.
TGTGCCAGCAGTGAACGCCCAGGCTATAGCACAGATACGCAGTATTTT
CASSERPGYSTDTQYF
>TRBV6-1|TRBJ1-5|many|13|.
TGTGCCTCTGGCACTTTGAGGGGTCAGCCCCAGCATTTT
CASGTLRGQPQHF
>TRBV5-1|TRBJ1-6|medium-sized|15|.
TGCGCCAGCAGACAGTCAGGGGCACCTAATTCACCCCTCCACTTT
CASRQSGAPNSPLHF
>TRBV29-1|TRBJ2-5|many|12|.
TGCAGCGGCCTTCAGTCGACTGAGACCCAGTACTTC
CSGLQSTETQYF
>TRBV6-4|TRBJ2-1|many|15|TRBD2
TGTGCCAGCAGGGCGCAGGCGGGGGGCTACAATGAGCAGTTCTTC
CASRAQAGGYNEQFF
>TRBV20-1|TRBJ2-5|many|19|TRBD2
TGCAGTGCTCCCCTTCGGACTAGCGGCCCTTCCAGACCCCAAGAGACCCAGTACTTC
CSAPLRTSGPSRPQETQYF
>TRBV20-1|TRBJ2-1|many|12|.
TGCAGTGCTAGAGTAGCGATCCATGAGCAGTTCTTC
CSARVAIHEQFF
>TRBV28|TRBJ1-2|medium-sized|14|.
TGTGCCAGCAACCGGCCGCCCCCTGGCTATGGCTACACCTTC
CASNRPPPGYGYTF
>TRBV20-1|TRBJ1-2|many|14|TRBD1
TGCAGTGCTAGGAAACAGGGGGCGCATGGTGGCTACACCTTC
CSARKQGAHGGYTF
>TRBV20-1|TRBJ2-3|medium-sized|15|.
TGCAGTGCCCCAAGGGGGGGCGTAAGCACAGATACGCAGTATTTT
CSAPRGGVSTDTQYF
>TRBV12-3/TRBV12-4|TRBJ2-3|medium-sized|13|.
TGTGCCAGCAGTTTCCCTTACACAGATACGCAGTATTTT
CASSFPYTDTQYF
>TRBV18|TRBJ1-3|many|16|.
TGTGCCAGCTCATCGACCCCGACAGCCTCTGGAAACACCATATATTTT
CASSSTPTASGNTIYF
>TRBV12-3/TRBV12-4|TRBJ1-5|many|13|TRBD1
TGTGCCAGCAGATCGACAGGGAATCAGCCCCAGCATTTT
CASRSTGNQPQHF